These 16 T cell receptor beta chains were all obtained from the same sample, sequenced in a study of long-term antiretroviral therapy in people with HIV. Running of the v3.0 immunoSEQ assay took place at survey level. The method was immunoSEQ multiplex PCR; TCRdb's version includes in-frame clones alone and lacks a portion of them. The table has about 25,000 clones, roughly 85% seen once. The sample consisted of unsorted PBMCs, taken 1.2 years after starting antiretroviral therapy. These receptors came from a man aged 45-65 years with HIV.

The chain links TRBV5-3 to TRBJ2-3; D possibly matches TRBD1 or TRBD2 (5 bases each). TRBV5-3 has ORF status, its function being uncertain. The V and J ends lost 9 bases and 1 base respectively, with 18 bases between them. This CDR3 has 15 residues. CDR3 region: CAKKAVGVGTDTQYF. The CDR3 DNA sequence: TGTGCCAAAAAGGCCGTGGGGGTGGGCACAGATACGCAGTATTTT.

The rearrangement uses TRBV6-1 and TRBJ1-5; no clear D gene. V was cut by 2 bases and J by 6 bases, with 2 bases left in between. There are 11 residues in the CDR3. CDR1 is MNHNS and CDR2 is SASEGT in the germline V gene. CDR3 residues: CASSESQPQHF. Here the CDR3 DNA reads TGTGCCAGCAGTGAAAGTCAGCCCCAGCATTTT.

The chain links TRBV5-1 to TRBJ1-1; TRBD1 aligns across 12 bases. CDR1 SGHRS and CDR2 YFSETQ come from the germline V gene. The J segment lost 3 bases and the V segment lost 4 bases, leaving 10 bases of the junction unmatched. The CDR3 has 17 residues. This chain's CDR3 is CASSASGTGGPYTEAFF. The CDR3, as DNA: TGCGCCAGCAGCGCCTCCGGGACAGGGGGCCCTTACACTGAAGCTTTCTTT.

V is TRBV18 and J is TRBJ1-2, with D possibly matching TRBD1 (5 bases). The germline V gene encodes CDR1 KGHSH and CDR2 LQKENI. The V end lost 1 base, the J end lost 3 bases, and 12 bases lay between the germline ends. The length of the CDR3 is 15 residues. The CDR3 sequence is CASSPQTTGYYGYTF. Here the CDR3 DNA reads TGTGCCAGCTCACCACAAACCACAGGCTACTATGGCTACACCTTC.

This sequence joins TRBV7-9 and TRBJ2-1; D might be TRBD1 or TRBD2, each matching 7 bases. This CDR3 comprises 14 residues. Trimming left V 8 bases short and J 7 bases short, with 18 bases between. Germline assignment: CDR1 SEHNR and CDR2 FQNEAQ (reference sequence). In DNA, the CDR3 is TGTGCCAGCGGGGAGGGGGCCCTAGGGAATGAGCAGTTCTTC. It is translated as CASGEGALGNEQFF.

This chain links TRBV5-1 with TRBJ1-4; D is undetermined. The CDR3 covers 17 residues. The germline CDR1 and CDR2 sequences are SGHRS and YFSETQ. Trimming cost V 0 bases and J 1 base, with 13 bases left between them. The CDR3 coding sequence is TGCGCCAGCAGCTTGGCCGTAAGGGAGGTAACTAATGAAAAACTGTTTTTT. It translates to CASSLAVREVTNEKLFF.

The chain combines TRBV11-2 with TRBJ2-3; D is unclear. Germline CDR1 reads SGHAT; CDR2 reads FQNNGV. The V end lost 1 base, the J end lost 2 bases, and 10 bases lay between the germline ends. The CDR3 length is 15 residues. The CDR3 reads CASSLGASTTDTQYF. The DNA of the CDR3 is TGTGCCAGCAGCTTAGGGGCGTCTACCACAGATACGCAGTATTTT.

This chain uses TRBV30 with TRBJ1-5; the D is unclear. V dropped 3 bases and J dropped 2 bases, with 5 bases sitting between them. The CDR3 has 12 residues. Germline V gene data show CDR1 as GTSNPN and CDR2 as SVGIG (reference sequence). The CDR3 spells CAWSLGNQPQHF. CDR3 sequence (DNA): TGTGCCTGGAGCCTGGGCAATCAGCCCCAGCATTTT. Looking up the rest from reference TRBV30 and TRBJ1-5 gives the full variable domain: SQTIHQWPATLVQPVGSPLSLECTVEGTSNPNLYWYRQAAGRGLQLLFYSVGIGQISSEVPQNLSASRPQDRQFILSSKKLLLSDSGFYLCAWSLGNQPQHFGDGTRLSIL.

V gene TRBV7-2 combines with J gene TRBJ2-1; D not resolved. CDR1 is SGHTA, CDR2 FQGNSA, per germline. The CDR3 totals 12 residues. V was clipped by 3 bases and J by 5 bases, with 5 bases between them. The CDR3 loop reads CASSFSNNEQFF. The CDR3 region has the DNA TGTGCCAGCAGCTTCTCGAACAATGAGCAGTTCTTC.

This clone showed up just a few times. The CDR3, as DNA: TGCGCCAGCAGCTTGGAGGGGGTGGTGTATGAGCAGTTCTTC. Translation gives CASSLEGVVYEQFF. The chain joins TRBV5-1 to TRBJ2-1; perhaps TRBD1 as D (6 bases). V shed 0 bases and J shed 8 bases, with 12 bases lying between them. This CDR3 contains 14 residues. Germline V gene lookup returns CDR1 SGHRS and CDR2 YFSETQ.

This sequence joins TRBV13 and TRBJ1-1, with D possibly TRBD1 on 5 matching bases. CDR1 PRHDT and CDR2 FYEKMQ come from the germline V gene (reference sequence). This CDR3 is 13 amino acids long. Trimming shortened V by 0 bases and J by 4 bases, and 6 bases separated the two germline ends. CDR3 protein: CASSLGRGTEAFF. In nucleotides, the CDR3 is TGTGCCAGCAGCTTAGGGAGGGGCACTGAAGCTTTCTTT.

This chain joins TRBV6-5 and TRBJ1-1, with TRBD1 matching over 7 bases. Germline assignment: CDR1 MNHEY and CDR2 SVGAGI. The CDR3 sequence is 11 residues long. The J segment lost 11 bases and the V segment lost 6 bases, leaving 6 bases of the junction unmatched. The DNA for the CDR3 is TGTGCCAGCAGAGACGACAGGGTTGCTTTCTTT. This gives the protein CASRDDRVAFF.

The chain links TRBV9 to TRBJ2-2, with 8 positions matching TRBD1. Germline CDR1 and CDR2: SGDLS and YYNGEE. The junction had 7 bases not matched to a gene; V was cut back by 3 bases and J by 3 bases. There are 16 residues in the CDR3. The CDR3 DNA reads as TGTGCCAGCAGCGCCCGGACAGGGACTTACACCGGGGAGCTGTTTTTT. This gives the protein CASSARTGTYTGELFF.

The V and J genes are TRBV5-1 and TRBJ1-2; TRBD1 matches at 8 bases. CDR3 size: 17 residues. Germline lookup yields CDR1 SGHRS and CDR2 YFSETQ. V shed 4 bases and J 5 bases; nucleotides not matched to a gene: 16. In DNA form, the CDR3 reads TGCGCCAGCAGCCCTGTTACTACAGGGGGGTCGGGGTATGGCTACACCTTC. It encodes CASSPVTTGGSGYGYTF. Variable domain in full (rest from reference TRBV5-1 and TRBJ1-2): KAGVTQTPRYLIKTRGQQVTLSCSPISGHRSVSWYQQTPGQGLQFLFEYFSETQRNKGNFPGRFSGRQFSNSRSEMNVSTLELGDSALYLCASSPVTTGGSGYGYTFGSGTRLTVV.

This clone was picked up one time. CDR3 nucleotides: TGCGCCAGCAGCCAAGGCCATAGTACTACTAATGAAAAACTGTTTTTT. This encodes CASSQGHSTTNEKLFF. The rearrangement joins TRBV4-1 to TRBJ1-4; the D is unclear. The V end lost 1 base, the J end lost 2 bases, and 11 bases lay between the germline ends. Germline V gene lookup returns CDR1 MGHRA and CDR2 YSYEKL. This CDR3 is built from 16 residues.

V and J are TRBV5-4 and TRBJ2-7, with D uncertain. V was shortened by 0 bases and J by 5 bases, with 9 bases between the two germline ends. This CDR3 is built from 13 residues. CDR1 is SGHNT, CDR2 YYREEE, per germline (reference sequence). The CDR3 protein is CASSLGATDEQYF. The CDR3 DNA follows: TGTGCCAGCAGCTTGGGTGCCACCGACGAGCAGTACTTC.